One TCR beta chain is described in this entry. Its target is not known. These data belong to a study of cytomegalovirus exposure and HLA in healthy donors. Study results and limitations: Donors were assumed by presence/absence analyses to have roughly uniform sequencing depth. In a later analysis, HLA-associated beta chains showed higher expansion and lower generation probabilities than comparable chains.

PCR used 60 Vbeta primers and 13 Jbeta primers. The table came from immunoSEQ multiplex PCR; TCRdb's copy has only in-frame clones and leaves some out. The data contain 150,000 to 200,000 clones, around 80% of them singletons. CDR1 is SGDLS and CDR2 is YYNGEE in the germline V gene. The CDR3 is made up of 16 amino acids. V was clipped by 4 bases and J by 8 bases; unmatched bases: 12. The sequence was collected from a woman aged 25 to 45 in good health and CMV-seronegative. Source material: PBMCs. The rearrangement joins TRBV9 to TRBJ2-1; 10 positions match TRBD1. The CDR3 loop is CASSTQTGQGSDEQFF. In DNA, the CDR3 is TGTGCCAGCAGCACCCAGACGGGACAGGGGTCGGATGAGCAGTTCTTC. Complete variable domain (other parts from reference TRBV9 and TRBJ2-1): DSGVTQTPKHLITATGQRVTLRCSPRSGDLSVYWYQQSLDQGLQFLIQYYNGEERAKGNILERFSAQQFPDLHSELNLSSLELGDSALYFCASSTQTGQGSDEQFFGPGTRLTVL.